One and the same sample provided the 29 T cell receptor beta chains below, sequenced in a study of shared clonotypes between healthy human individuals. Repertoires were generated with immunoSEQ multiplex PCR, while TCRdb's copy carries only in-frame clones and drops some. The sample yields approximately 600,000 clones, 95% seen once. Positive CCR7 selection of CD45RO-negative cells yielded the naive CD8 cells, and terminally differentiated effector memory CD45RA+ cells were excluded. Sequencing used naive CD8+ T cells sorted from blood. All receptors derive from a woman in her 30s in good health.

This CDR3 is CATSRELAGVLYNEQFF. CDR3 nucleotides: TGTGCCACCAGCAGAGAACTTGCAGGGGTACTCTACAATGAGCAGTTCTTC. The J gene is TRBJ2-1, the V gene TRBV15, with D tentatively TRBD1 (6 bases). CDR1 and CDR2 from the germline V gene are LNHNV and YYDKDF (reference sequence). V gave up 0 bases and J gave up 3 bases, with 15 bases separating them. The CDR3 length is 17 residues. Full variable domain (rest looked up from reference TRBV15 and TRBJ2-1): DAMVIQNPRYQVTQFGKPVTLSCSQTLNHNVMYWYQQKSSQAPKLLFHYYDKDFNNEADTPDNFQSRRPNTSFCFLDIRSPGLGDTAMYLCATSRELAGVLYNEQFFGPGTRLTVL.

The rearrangement uses TRBV7-9 and TRBJ2-2, with 8 positions matching TRBD2. The CDR3 has 17 amino acids. The germline V gene has CDR1 SEHNR and CDR2 FQNEAQ (reference sequence). V gave up 5 bases and J gave up 7 bases; unmatched junction bases: 15. CDR3 region: CASSLKREGLAGGELFF. The CDR3 nucleotides are TGTGCCAGCAGCCTAAAGAGGGAAGGACTAGCCGGCGGGGAGCTGTTTTTT.

The chain uses TRBV5-5 and TRBJ1-1; D uncertain. The CDR3 contains 13 residues. The V end was cut by 3 bases, the J end by 1 base, with 7 bases between. Germline V lookup: CDR1 SGHKS, CDR2 YYEKEE (reference sequence). CDR3 in DNA: TGTGCCAGCAGCTATGACAAGAACACTGAAGCTTTCTTT. It encodes CASSYDKNTEAFF.

The rearrangement links TRBV6-6 to TRBJ2-1, with TRBD1 matching 7 bases. The V gene's germline CDR1 is MNHNY and CDR2 SVGAGI (reference sequence). J was trimmed by 6 bases and V by 6 bases; bases with no gene match: 8. The CDR3 consists of 14 residues. CDR3 residues: CASRHLTGPNEQFF. DNA of the CDR3: TGTGCCAGCAGACACCTGACAGGGCCCAATGAGCAGTTCTTC.

Worth noting for this clone: One end of the junction is discordant with germline, which a read error may explain. The chain combines TRBV9 with TRBJ2-6; D unclear. Per germline, CDR1 SGDLS and CDR2 YYNGEE. CDR3 length equals 16 residues. The CDR3 sequence is CASSVGDYSWANVLTF. The DNA for the CDR3 is TGTGCCAGCAGCGTAGGGGATTACTCTTGGGCCAACGTCCTGACTTTC.

This sequence joins TRBV27 and TRBJ2-5, with TRBD2 as a possible D gene (5 bases). This CDR3 is built from 13 residues. In germline, CDR1 is MNHEY, CDR2 SMNVEV (reference sequence). V was cut by 5 bases and J by 3 bases, with 10 bases left in between. For the CDR3, the DNA is TGTGCCAGCAGTGCCGGAGGAGAAGAGACCCAGTACTTC. This translates into CASSAGGEETQYF.

CDR3 nucleotides: TGTGCCACCTCGACAGTAAATTCACCCCTCCACTTT. Translated: CATSTVNSPLHF. The gene calls are TRBV15 and TRBJ1-6, with D possibly matching TRBD1 (5 bases). Deletions cut 8 bases from V and 7 bases from J, with 9 bases between. In germline, CDR1 is LNHNV, CDR2 YYDKDF (reference sequence). The CDR3 length is 12 residues.

V and J are TRBV19 and TRBJ1-1; D uncertain. Germline CDR1 reads LNHDA; CDR2 reads SQIVND (reference sequence). V was trimmed by 3 bases and J by 4 bases, leaving 12 bases between them. The CDR3 covers 14 residues. This chain's CDR3 is CASSIIREGTEAFF. CDR3 nucleotide sequence: TGTGCCAGTAGTATCATACGGGAGGGCACTGAAGCTTTCTTT.

The rearrangement joins TRBV28 to TRBJ2-1, with D possibly TRBD2 on 7 matching bases. Germline-derived CDR1 and CDR2 are MDHEN and SYDVKM. The CDR3 is 11 amino acids. The ends were cut back, 10 bases at V and 13 bases at J, with 17 bases in the middle. The CDR3 loop reads CATSGGLGQFF. In DNA, the CDR3 is TGTGCCACCTCCGGGGGGCTGGGCCAGTTCTTC.

The CDR3 nucleotides read TGTGCCAGCAGCGTAGGAGCGGGAGGGCCAACAGATACGCAGTATTTT. Translating gives CASSVGAGGPTDTQYF. The V and J genes are TRBV9 and TRBJ2-3; TRBD2 matches at 10 bases. V dropped 0 bases and J dropped 3; count of bases not matched to a gene: 4. Germline values: CDR1 SGDLS, CDR2 YYNGEE. This CDR3 spans 16 amino acids.

The table lists this clone with a few counts. The V gene is TRBV9, the J gene TRBJ1-5; the D is unclear. Germline V gene data show CDR1 as SGDLS and CDR2 as YYNGEE. This CDR3 spans 14 amino acids. Deletions cut 3 bases from V and 5 bases from J, with 12 bases between. The DNA of the CDR3 is TGTGCCAGCAGCGCCGCGGGAGGAGATCAGCCCCAGCATTTT. It translates to CASSAAGGDQPQHF.

This sequence joins TRBV5-4 and TRBJ2-7; 8 bases are shared with TRBD1. Per germline, CDR1 SGHNT and CDR2 YYREEE (reference sequence). V shed 2 bases, J shed 1 base, and the junction held 2 bases outside the gene matches. This CDR3 spans 14 amino acids. The CDR3 is CASSFGTGSYEQYF. The CDR3 nucleotides read TGTGCCAGCAGCTTCGGGACAGGATCCTACGAGCAGTACTTC.

CDR3 DNA sequence: TGTGCCAGCAGTGATGCGGGAGAAAGGCAGTATTTT. This encodes CASSDAGERQYF. V and J are TRBV28 and TRBJ2-3, with 7 bases identical to TRBD2. Germline trimming cut 5 bases from V and 11 bases from J; bases unmatched to any gene: 7. This CDR3 comprises 12 residues. Looked up from germline, CDR1 is MDHEN and CDR2 is SYDVKM.

This chain uses TRBV6-1 with TRBJ2-2, with D hard to call. This CDR3 is built from 11 residues. V dropped 10 bases and J dropped 1 base, with 4 bases sitting between them. Germline values: CDR1 MNHNS, CDR2 SASEGT. The CDR3 nucleotides read TGTGCCACAGGGAACACCGGGGAGCTGTTTTTT. Translated, it gives CATGNTGELFF.

The V gene is TRBV5-6, the J gene TRBJ2-2; 12 nucleotides align to TRBD2. Germline-derived CDR1 and CDR2 are SGHDT and YYEEEE. This CDR3 is 15 amino acids long. The J segment lost 5 bases and the V segment lost 3 bases, leaving 2 bases of the junction unmatched. The CDR3 bases are TGTGCCAGCAGCTATGGGACTAGCGGGACCGGGGAGCTGTTTTTT. Its translation is CASSYGTSGTGELFF.

The chain recombines TRBV2 with TRBJ2-1; D unresolved. CDR1 and CDR2 (germline): SNHLY, FYNNEI. V shed 4 bases and J shed 6 bases, with 10 bases lying between them. The CDR3 is 13 amino acids. The chain's CDR3 is CASSVRLLNEQFF. The CDR3 nucleotides are TGTGCCAGCAGTGTGAGACTTCTCAATGAGCAGTTCTTC. The full variable domain, rest sourced from reference TRBV2 and TRBJ2-1, is EPEVTQTPSHQVTQMGQEVILRCVPISNHLYFYWYRQILGQKVEFLVSFYNNEISEKSEIFDDQFSVERPDGSNFTLKIRSTKLEDSAMYFCASSVRLLNEQFFGPGTRLTVL.

This sequence joins TRBV27 and TRBJ2-3; 10 bases agree with TRBD2. The CDR3 runs 16 residues. Losses at the gene ends were 6 bases for V and 4 bases for J; bases not matched to a gene: 10. Looked up from germline, CDR1 is MNHEY and CDR2 is SMNVEV (reference sequence). CDR3: CASRTKREGLADTQYF. The CDR3 DNA sequence: TGTGCCAGCAGGACTAAGCGGGAGGGCTTAGCAGATACGCAGTATTTT.

The chain uses TRBV7-9 and TRBJ1-1; D not resolved. CDR1 is SEHNR, CDR2 FQNEAQ, per germline (reference sequence). Trimming cost V 4 bases and J 7 bases, with 16 bases left between them. The CDR3 consists of 14 residues. CDR3 nucleotides: TGTGCCAGCAGCTCAGAAACCTATTACAGTGAAGCTTTCTTT. It translates to CASSSETYYSEAFF.

The chain joins TRBV7-6 to TRBJ2-1; D gene unclear. Trimming took 2 bases from V and 0 from J, leaving 11 bases between them. CDR3 length: 16 amino acids. Germline CDR1 is SGHVS and CDR2 is FNYEAQ. The CDR3, as DNA: TGTGCCAGCAGCTTATCACAACCGAGCTCCTACAATGAGCAGTTCTTC. Translating it yields CASSLSQPSSYNEQFF.

V usage is TRBV30 and J usage is TRBJ1-5, with D maybe TRBD1 (6 bases). The V and J ends lost 1 base and 2 bases respectively, with 9 bases between them. Germline assignment: CDR1 GTSNPN and CDR2 SVGIG (reference sequence). The CDR3 length is 14 residues. The CDR3 spells CAWSGGHGNQPQHF. The DNA of the CDR3 is TGTGCCTGGAGTGGGGGACACGGCAATCAGCCCCAGCATTTT.

V and J are TRBV4-1 and TRBJ2-2; either TRBD1 or TRBD2 may supply D (5 bases each). In germline, CDR1 is MGHRA, CDR2 YSYEKL. V was clipped by 4 bases and J by 5 bases, with 14 bases between them. There are 15 residues in the CDR3. The CDR3, as DNA: TGCGCCAGCAGCCCCTTTGAAGGGGAGACCGGGGAGCTGTTTTTT. Protein sequence: CASSPFEGETGELFF.

This rearrangement joins TRBV28 to TRBJ2-7; D remains ambiguous. The germline V gene has CDR1 MDHEN and CDR2 SYDVKM. V was cut by 7 bases and J by 3 bases, with 16 bases left in between. This CDR3 region has 14 residues. The CDR3 DNA reads as TGTGCCAGCACCACTCTGGACGGAAACTACGAGCAGTACTTC. Amino acid sequence: CASTTLDGNYEQYF.

The chain carries TRBV6-5 and TRBJ2-3; D unclear. Trimming took off 2 bases at V and 5 bases at J, with 14 bases between the two ends. Germline assignment: CDR1 MNHEY and CDR2 SVGAGI. The CDR3 is made up of 15 amino acids. CDR3 in amino acids: CASSYRDRPGDTQYF. CDR3 sequence (DNA): TGTGCCAGCAGTTACCGAGACCGACCGGGAGATACGCAGTATTTT.

The chain employs TRBV9 and TRBJ1-3; no firm D call. V was cut by 2 bases and J by 1 base, with 10 bases left in between. The CDR3 contains 15 residues. Germline-derived CDR1 and CDR2 are SGDLS and YYNGEE. CDR3 sequence (DNA): TGTGCCAGCAGCGTTTCGGCCGGTTCTGGAAACACCATATATTTT. Its protein is CASSVSAGSGNTIYF.

The chain has TRBV7-2 and TRBJ2-1; 13 bases line up with TRBD2. CDR1 SGHTA and CDR2 FQGNSA come from the germline V gene. The CDR3 consists of 18 residues. V lost 5 bases to trimming and J lost 4 bases; unmatched junction nucleotides: 11. The CDR3 here is CASSPGTSGKEGYNEQFF. CDR3 in DNA: TGTGCCAGCAGCCCCGGGACTAGCGGGAAAGAGGGATACAATGAGCAGTTCTTC. The whole variable domain, filled in from reference TRBV7-2 and TRBJ2-1, reads GAGVSQSPSNKVTEKGKDVELRCDPISGHTALYWYRQSLGQGLEFLIYFQGNSAPDKSGLPSDRFSAERTGGSVSTLTIQRTQQEDSAVYLCASSPGTSGKEGYNEQFFGPGTRLTVL.

A note on this clone: Different DNA sequences within this sample yield the same CDR3. The chain is built from TRBV4-1 and TRBJ1-1; TRBD1 is a possible D gene (6 bases). The germline V and J ends were trimmed by 1 base and 5 bases, with 14 bases remaining between them. CDR1 and CDR2 from the germline V gene are MGHRA and YSYEKL. The CDR3 spans 15 residues. The CDR3 is CASSQGGGAGTEAFF. Written as DNA, the CDR3 is TGCGCCAGCAGCCAAGGCGGGGGCGCGGGAACTGAAGCTTTCTTT.

The table lists this clone with a count of one. V usage is TRBV19 and J usage is TRBJ1-5; unclear D gene. The V gene's germline CDR1 is LNHDA and CDR2 SQIVND (reference sequence). The germline V and J ends were trimmed by 3 bases and 5 bases, with 14 bases remaining between them. This CDR3 region has 15 residues. The CDR3 DNA reads TGTGCCAGTAGTATTTGGGTCAGTGGCGATCAGCCCCAGCATTTT. This sequence encodes CASSIWVSGDQPQHF.

This chain uses TRBV9 with TRBJ2-1; the D gene is possibly TRBD1 (6 bases). Trimming shortened V by 2 bases and J by 8 bases, and 17 bases separated the two germline ends. The germline CDR1 and CDR2 sequences are SGDLS and YYNGEE. The CDR3 loop spans 15 amino acids. The CDR3 DNA is TGTGCCAGCAGCGTCTGGACAGTTCCACCGGATGAGCAGTTCTTC. Translated: CASSVWTVPPDEQFF. The variable domain in full, completed from reference TRBV9 and TRBJ2-1, reads DSGVTQTPKHLITATGQRVTLRCSPRSGDLSVYWYQQSLDQGLQFLIQYYNGEERAKGNILERFSAQQFPDLHSELNLSSLELGDSALYFCASSVWTVPPDEQFFGPGTRLTVL.

V is TRBV11-1 and J is TRBJ2-5, with D possibly TRBD1 on 5 matching bases. The J call may not be correct, given that the DNA end is closer to TRBJ2-7. The CDR3 loop spans 14 amino acids. CDR1 is SGHAT, CDR2 FQDESV, per germline (reference sequence). The CDR3 nucleotides read TGTGCCAGCAGCTTATGGACATCTTCCTACGAGCAGTACTTC. Amino acid sequence: CASSLWTSSYEQYF.